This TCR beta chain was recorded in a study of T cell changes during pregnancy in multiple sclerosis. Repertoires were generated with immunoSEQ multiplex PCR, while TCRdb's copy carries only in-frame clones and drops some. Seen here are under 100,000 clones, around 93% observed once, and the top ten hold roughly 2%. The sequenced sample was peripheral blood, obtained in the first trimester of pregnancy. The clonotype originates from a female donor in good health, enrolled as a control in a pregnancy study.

The CDR3 reads CASSQFGTGNQPQHF. CDR3 DNA sequence: TGCGCCAGCAGCCAATTCGGGACAGGCAATCAGCCCCAGCATTTT. V and J are TRBV4-1 and TRBJ1-5; 7 bases are shared with TRBD1. The V and J ends lost 2 bases and 2 bases, in that order; junction bases with no gene match: 3. CDR1 is MGHRA and CDR2 is YSYEKL in the germline V gene. The CDR3 extends over 15 amino acids.